Following are 29 T cell receptor beta chains from one sample sequenced in a study of T cell repertoires in cytomegalovirus infection. TCRdb re-called the reads through MiXCR, storing one row per CDR3 protein. The sample holds approximately 1,000,000 distinct CDR3 sequences, around 32% seen once. What these receptors recognize is not known. Sequenced here: cultured CD8+ T cells from PBMCs, sampled from culture after CMV antigen stimulation. These receptors originate from a human donor in good health (CMV status not recorded). Some clones in this sample may be carry-over from other donors' samples.

Only a few counts were recorded for this clonotype. The chain recombines TRBV6-2 or TRBV6-3 with TRBJ1-2; 7 bases are shared with TRBD1. Germline V gene lookup returns CDR1 MNHEY and CDR2 SVGEGT. The V gene end was trimmed by 2 bases and the J gene end by 2 bases; junction bases not matched to a gene: 2. The length of the CDR3 is 14 residues. CDR3: CASSYPTGNYGYTF. The CDR3, as DNA: TGTGCCAGCAGTTACCCGACAGGGAACTATGGCTACACCTTC.

The chain couples TRBV24-1 to TRBJ1-5; D uncertain. V lost 6 bases to trimming and J lost 3 bases, with 11 bases between them. This CDR3 has 14 residues. Germline CDR1 is KGHDR and CDR2 is SFDVKD. The CDR3 loop reads CATSSGNLNQPQHF. The CDR3 DNA follows: TGTGCCACCAGTTCTGGCAATCTCAATCAGCCCCAGCATTTT.

This clonotype was picked up many times. The J gene is TRBJ2-3, the V gene TRBV7-2; 7 nucleotides match TRBD2. The V gene end was trimmed by 6 bases and the J gene end by 2 bases; junction bases not matched to a gene: 8. The CDR3 loop spans 15 amino acids. Germline-derived CDR1 and CDR2 are SGHTA and FQGNSA. The CDR3 protein is CASRLTSDPTDTQYF. The CDR3 DNA reads TGTGCCAGCAGGCTCACTAGCGACCCCACAGATACGCAGTATTTT.

There are a few counts of this clonotype. This chain joins TRBV6-5 and TRBJ2-7; TRBD2 is a possible D gene (6 bases). Germline CDR1 and CDR2: MNHEY and SVGAGI. This CDR3 has 17 residues. V was pared by 4 bases and J by 3 bases, with 22 bases between. CDR3 nucleotides: TGTGCCAGCAGTTTCACCCAGGAGGGGTTGACCGGCTACGAGCAGTACTTC. Protein sequence: CASSFTQEGLTGYEQYF.

Regarding this clonotype: At one end the junction does not follow the germline gene, possibly because of a read error. The rearrangement uses TRBV3-1 and TRBJ2-1, with D possibly matching TRBD2 (6 bases). The CDR3 loop spans 17 amino acids. CDR1 and CDR2 (germline): LGHDT, YNNKEL (reference sequence). CDR3 in amino acids: CAGSQGLPGRSYNEQFF. The CDR3 DNA reads as TGTGCCGGCAGCCAAGGACTACCGGGACGATCCTACAATGAGCAGTTCTTC.

The table lists this clonotype with a few counts. The J gene is TRBJ2-2, the V gene TRBV7-9; D not certain. Per germline, CDR1 SEHNR and CDR2 FQNEAQ (reference sequence). The CDR3 totals 14 residues. Trimming left V 5 bases short and J 3 bases short, with 10 bases between. The CDR3 region has the DNA TGTGCCAGCAGCGACAACGGGTACACCGGGGAGCTGTTTTTT. Protein: CASSDNGYTGELFF.

This clonotype was detected a few times. The V call is TRBV6-8, the J call TRBJ2-5, with 9 bases matching TRBD2. CDR3 length: 16 residues. The trim removed 0 bases at V and 1 base at J, leaving 3 bases unmatched. Germline lookup yields CDR1 MNHGY and CDR2 SAAAGT. The CDR3 sequence is CASSYSLAGTQETQYF. CDR3 DNA sequence: TGTGCCAGCAGTTACTCCCTAGCGGGGACCCAAGAGACCCAGTACTTC.

V gene TRBV7-9 combines with J gene TRBJ1-6; 8 nucleotides align to TRBD1. In germline, CDR1 is SEHNR, CDR2 FQNEAQ (reference sequence). This CDR3 comprises 16 residues. Losses at the gene ends were 5 bases for V and 7 bases for J; bases not matched to a gene: 10. The DNA for the CDR3 is TGTGCCAGCAGCCAAAATCAGAGACAGGGGAATTCACCCCTCCACTTT. Translated: CASSQNQRQGNSPLHF.

This chain uses TRBV7-9 with TRBJ2-7; D is ambiguous. The CDR3 is 12 residues long. The germline V gene encodes CDR1 SEHNR and CDR2 FQNEAQ (reference sequence). Trimming stripped 4 bases from V and 1 base from J, with 5 bases between. The CDR3 is CASSYISYEQYV. In DNA, the CDR3 is TGTGCCAGCAGCTACATATCCTACGAGCAGTACGTC.

This clonotype was seen repeatedly, ten times or more. The chain joins TRBV6-1 to TRBJ1-5; D gene uncertain. The CDR3 loop spans 13 amino acids. The V gene lost 10 bases and the J gene lost 1 base, with 11 bases spanning the gap. CDR1 and CDR2 (germline): MNHNS, SASEGT. CDR3 DNA: TGTGCCACACTTTTTTCCAGCAATCAGCCCCAGCATTTT. Translated, it gives CATLFSSNQPQHF.

This clonotype was detected a few times. The rearrangement uses TRBV6-1 and TRBJ1-4, with D possibly matching TRBD1 (6 bases). CDR3 length: 15 amino acids. CDR1 and CDR2 (germline): MNHNS, SASEGT. V gave up 8 bases and J gave up 8 bases, with 21 bases separating them. CDR3 in amino acids: CASGVLDRRNEKLFF. Here the CDR3 DNA reads TGTGCCAGCGGAGTACTGGACAGAAGAAACGAAAAACTGTTTTTT.

This clonotype was observed many times. V gene TRBV7-8 combines with J gene TRBJ1-1; TRBD1 is a possible D gene (5 bases). This CDR3 contains 12 residues. Looked up from germline, CDR1 is SGHVS and CDR2 is FQNEAQ. The V gene lost 5 bases and the J gene lost 5 bases, with 9 bases spanning the gap. CDR3 sequence reads: CASSVGTTEAFF. The CDR3 coding sequence is TGTGCCAGCAGCGTTGGGACGACTGAAGCTTTCTTT.

This clonotype came up a few times. The chain has TRBV7-9 and TRBJ2-1, with 10 nucleotides matching TRBD1. Germline V gene lookup returns CDR1 SEHNR and CDR2 FQNEAQ (reference sequence). The CDR3 is made up of 16 amino acids. V lost 6 bases, J lost 4 bases, and 9 bases stayed unmatched. CDR3 sequence (DNA): TGTGCCAGCAGACCCCTCGGACAGGGGGTGTACAATGAGCAGTTCTTC. This gives the protein CASRPLGQGVYNEQFF.

The rearrangement links TRBV12-3 or TRBV12-4 to TRBJ2-5, with unresolved D. The ends were cut back, 6 bases at V and 7 bases at J, with 18 bases in the middle. The CDR3 spans 14 residues. CDR3 sequence reads: CASSPTGSTVTQYF. The DNA of the CDR3 is TGTGCCAGCAGCCCTACCGGCAGCACGGTGACCCAGTACTTC.

This sequence joins TRBV4-1 and TRBJ1-2; 8 bases are a match to TRBD1. V dropped 4 bases and J dropped 6; count of bases not matched to a gene: 7. The V gene's germline CDR1 is MGHRA and CDR2 YSYEKL. The CDR3 has 14 residues. CDR3: CASSRPDRGNGYTF. The CDR3, as DNA: TGCGCCAGCAGCCGGCCCGACAGGGGTAATGGCTACACCTTC.

This clonotype has more than one count but fewer than ten. The chain combines TRBV10-2 with TRBJ2-1, with unresolved D. Trimming removed 2 bases at V and 0 bases at J, with 11 bases between. The CDR3 is 16 residues long. Per germline, CDR1 WSHSY and CDR2 SAAADI. This CDR3 is CASSELRDSSYNEQFF. The CDR3 DNA sequence: TGCGCCAGCAGTGAGCTAAGGGATAGCTCCTACAATGAGCAGTTCTTC.

This clonotype was found a few times. The chain couples TRBV3-1 to TRBJ1-2, with D possibly matching TRBD1 (5 bases). The V and J ends lost 3 bases and 6 bases respectively, with 17 bases between them. The CDR3 extends over 15 amino acids. In germline, CDR1 is LGHDT, CDR2 YNNKEL (reference sequence). DNA for the CDR3: TGTGCCAGCAGCCATGGATCAGGGCGTAGTAATGGCTACACCTTC. It encodes CASSHGSGRSNGYTF.

This clonotype was seen many times. The J gene is TRBJ1-1, the V gene TRBV6-6, with a tentative D call TRBD1 (5 bases). Germline V gives CDR1 MNHNY, CDR2 SVGAGI (reference sequence). This CDR3 spans 16 amino acids. The germline V and J ends were trimmed by 0 bases and 4 bases, with 15 bases remaining between them. The DNA of the CDR3 is TGTGCCAGCAGTTACTCCCCGGCAGGAAGGGGCACTGAAGCTTTCTTT. Translated: CASSYSPAGRGTEAFF.

V usage is TRBV7-9 and J usage is TRBJ2-6; no firm D call. CDR1 SEHNR and CDR2 FQNEAQ come from the germline V gene (reference sequence). Trimming removed 8 bases at V and 1 base at J, with 9 bases between. The CDR3 is made up of 14 amino acids. Here the CDR3 DNA reads TGTGCCAGCCCCGGGTCTTCTGGGGCCAACGTCCTGACTTTC. This gives the protein CASPGSSGANVLTF. The variable domain in full, completed from reference TRBV7-9 and TRBJ2-6, reads DTGVSQNPRHKITKRGQNVTFRCDPISEHNRLYWYRQTLGQGPEFLTYFQNEAQLEKSRLLSDRFSAERPKGSFSTLEIQRTEQGDSAMYLCASPGSSGANVLTFGAGSRLTVL.

V gene TRBV27 combines with J gene TRBJ1-2; the D gene is possibly TRBD1 (6 bases). The germline CDR1 and CDR2 sequences are MNHEY and SMNVEV (reference sequence). Trimming pared 5 bases from V and 2 bases from J, leaving 15 bases between. This CDR3 spans 15 amino acids. CDR3 protein: CASSPLSRGNYGYTF. DNA for the CDR3: TGTGCCAGCAGTCCTCTCAGCAGGGGCAACTATGGCTACACCTTC.

The V gene is TRBV28, the J gene TRBJ1-3, with D unclear. CDR1 and CDR2 (germline): MDHEN, SYDVKM. V shed 3 bases and J shed 0 bases, with 15 bases lying between them. The CDR3 consists of 17 residues. The CDR3 DNA reads TGTGCCAGCAGTTTCCCCTCCACTCGAAGCTCTGGAAACACCATATATTTT. Residues: CASSFPSTRSSGNTIYF.

V and J are TRBV28 and TRBJ2-1; D call uncertain. This CDR3 region has 14 residues. Germline lookup yields CDR1 MDHEN and CDR2 SYDVKM. The germline V and J ends were trimmed by 3 bases and 3 bases, with 9 bases remaining between them. This chain's CDR3 is CASSLIGYYNEQFF. The DNA of the CDR3 is TGTGCCAGCAGTTTGATAGGGTACTACAATGAGCAGTTCTTC.

This clonotype was seen ten or more times. The CDR3 DNA follows: TGTGCCAGCAGTTTAGGGGCCTACAACCCTGAGCAGTTCTTC. Protein: CASSLGAYNPEQFF. The rearrangement links TRBV12-3 or TRBV12-4 to TRBJ2-1; D not certain. V gave up 1 base and J gave up 9 bases, with 13 bases separating them. The CDR3 runs to 14 residues.

A few counts support this clonotype. The chain recombines TRBV25-1 with TRBJ1-3; possibly TRBD1 for D (6 bases). This CDR3 spans 15 amino acids. Trimming cost V 6 bases and J 0 bases, with 12 bases left between them. CDR1 is MGHDK and CDR2 is SYGVNS in the germline V gene. The CDR3 here is CASRPKDSSGNTIYF. The CDR3 DNA reads as TGTGCCAGCAGGCCAAAGGACAGCTCTGGAAACACCATATATTTT.

CDR3 amino acids: CASSEAHPRGKGTEAFF. The CDR3 DNA follows: TGTGCCAGCAGTGAAGCTCACCCCAGGGGGAAGGGCACTGAAGCTTTCTTT. The rearrangement uses TRBV6-1 and TRBJ1-1, with 7 bases that match TRBD1. V shed 0 bases and J 4 bases; nucleotides not matched to a gene: 11. The CDR3 contains 17 residues. Germline CDR1 MNHNS, CDR2 SASEGT.

This clonotype was observed a handful of times. An end of the junction differs from the germline gene, which may be a read error. The rearrangement links TRBV3-1 to TRBJ2-5; 9 bases agree with TRBD2. This CDR3 has 14 amino acids. Germline lookup yields CDR1 LGHDT and CDR2 YNNKEL (reference sequence). CDR3 sequence (DNA): TGTGCCAGCGGGACTAGCAGAACGCAAGGGACCCAGTACTTC. It is translated as CASGTSRTQGTQYF.

The chain combines TRBV12-3 or TRBV12-4 with TRBJ2-5; either TRBD1 or TRBD2 may fit D (5 bases each). The V gene lost 5 bases and the J gene lost 1 base, with 17 bases spanning the gap. The CDR3 extends over 16 amino acids. The CDR3 DNA is TGTGCCAGCAGTCTCCGGGACCCTACTTTCCAAGAGACCCAGTACTTC. Its translation is CASSLRDPTFQETQYF.

This chain uses TRBV20-1 with TRBJ1-1; TRBD1 might be the D (6 bases). Looked up from germline, CDR1 is DFQATT and CDR2 is SNEGSKA (reference sequence). The CDR3 length is 14 residues. Trimming removed 1 base at V and 4 bases at J, with 13 bases between. CDR3 protein: CSARGIQGSTEAFF. The CDR3 coding sequence is TGCAGTGCTAGAGGAATCCAGGGGAGCACTGAAGCTTTCTTT.

The V call is TRBV12-3 or TRBV12-4, the J call TRBJ2-2; D is tentatively TRBD1 or TRBD2 (5 bases each). The V gene lost 5 bases and the J gene lost 0 bases, with 16 bases spanning the gap. CDR3 size: 17 residues. This CDR3 is CASSGDGRRTNTGELFF. The CDR3 DNA reads as TGTGCCAGCAGTGGGGACGGCCGCCGAACGAACACCGGGGAGCTGTTTTTT.